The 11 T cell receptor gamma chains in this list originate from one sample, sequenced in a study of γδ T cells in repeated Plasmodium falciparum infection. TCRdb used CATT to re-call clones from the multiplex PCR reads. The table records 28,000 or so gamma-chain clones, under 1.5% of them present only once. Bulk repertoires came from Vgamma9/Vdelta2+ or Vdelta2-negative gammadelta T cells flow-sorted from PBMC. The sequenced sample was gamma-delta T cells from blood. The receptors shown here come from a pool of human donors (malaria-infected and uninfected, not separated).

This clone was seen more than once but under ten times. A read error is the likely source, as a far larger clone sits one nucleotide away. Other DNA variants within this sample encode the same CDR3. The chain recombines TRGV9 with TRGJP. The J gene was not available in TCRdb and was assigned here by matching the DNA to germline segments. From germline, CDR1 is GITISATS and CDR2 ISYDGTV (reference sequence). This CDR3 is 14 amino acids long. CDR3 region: CALWEAMGKKIKVF. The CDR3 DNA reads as TGTGCCTTATGGGAGGCAATGGGCAAAAAAATCAAGGTATTT.

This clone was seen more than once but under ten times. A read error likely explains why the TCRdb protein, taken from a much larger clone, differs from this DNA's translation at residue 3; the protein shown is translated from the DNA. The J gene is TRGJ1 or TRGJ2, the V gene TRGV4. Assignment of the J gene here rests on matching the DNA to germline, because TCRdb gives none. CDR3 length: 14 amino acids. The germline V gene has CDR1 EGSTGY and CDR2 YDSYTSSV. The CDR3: CAAWDDRIYYKKLF. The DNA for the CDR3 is TGTGCCGCCTGGGATGATAGAATTTATTATAAGAAACTCTTT.

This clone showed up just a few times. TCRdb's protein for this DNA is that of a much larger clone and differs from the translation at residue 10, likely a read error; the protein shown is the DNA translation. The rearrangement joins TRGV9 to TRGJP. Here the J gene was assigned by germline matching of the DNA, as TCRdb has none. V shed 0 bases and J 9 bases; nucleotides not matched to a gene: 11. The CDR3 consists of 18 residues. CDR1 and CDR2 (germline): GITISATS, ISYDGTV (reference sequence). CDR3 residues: CALWEVPIKGLGKKIKVF. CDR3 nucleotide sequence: TGTGCCTTGTGGGAGGTGCCAATCAAAGGGTTGGGCAAAAAAATCAAGGTATTT.

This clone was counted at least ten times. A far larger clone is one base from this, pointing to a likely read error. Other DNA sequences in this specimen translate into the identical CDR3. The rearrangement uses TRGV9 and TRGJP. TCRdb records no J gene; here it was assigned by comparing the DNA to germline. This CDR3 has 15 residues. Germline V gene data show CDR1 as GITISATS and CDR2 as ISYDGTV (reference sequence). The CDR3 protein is CALWIQELGKKIKVF. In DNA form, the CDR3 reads TGTGCCCTGTGGATACAAGAGTTGGGCAAAAAAATCAAGGTATTT.

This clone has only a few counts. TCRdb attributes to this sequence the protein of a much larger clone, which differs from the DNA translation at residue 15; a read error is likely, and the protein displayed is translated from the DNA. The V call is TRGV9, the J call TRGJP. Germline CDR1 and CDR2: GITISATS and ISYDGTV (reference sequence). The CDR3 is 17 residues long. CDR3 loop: CALWEYGQELGKKIRVF. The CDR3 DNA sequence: TGTGCCTTGTGGGAGTACGGACAAGAGTTGGGCAAAAAAATCAGGGTATTT.

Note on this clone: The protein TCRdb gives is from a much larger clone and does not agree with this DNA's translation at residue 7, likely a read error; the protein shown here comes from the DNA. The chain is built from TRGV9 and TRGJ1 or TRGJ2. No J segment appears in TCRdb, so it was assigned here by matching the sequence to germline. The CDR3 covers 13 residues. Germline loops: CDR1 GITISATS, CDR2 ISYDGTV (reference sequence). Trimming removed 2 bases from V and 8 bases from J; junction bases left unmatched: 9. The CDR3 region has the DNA TGTGCCTTGTGGGAGGGCGAACCCCATAAGAAACTCTTT. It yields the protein CALWEGEPHKKLF.

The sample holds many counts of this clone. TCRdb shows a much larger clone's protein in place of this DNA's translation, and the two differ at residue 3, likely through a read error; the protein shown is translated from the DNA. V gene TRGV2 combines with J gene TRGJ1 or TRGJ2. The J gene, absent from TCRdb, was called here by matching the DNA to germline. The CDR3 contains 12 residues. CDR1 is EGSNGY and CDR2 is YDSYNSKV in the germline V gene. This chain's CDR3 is CAAWDSWYKKLF. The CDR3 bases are TGTGCCGCCTGGGACTCGTGGTATAAGAAACTCTTT.

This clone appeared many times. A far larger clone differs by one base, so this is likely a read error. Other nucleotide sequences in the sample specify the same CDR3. The CDR3 sequence is CATWGVDWIKTF. The CDR3 DNA follows: TGCGCCACCTGGGGGGTGGATTGGATCAAGACGTTT. The J gene is TRGJP2, the V gene TRGV4. TCRdb lists no J gene, so it was determined here by aligning the DNA to germline. This CDR3 region has 12 residues. Germline V gene lookup returns CDR1 EGSTGY and CDR2 YDSYTSSV.

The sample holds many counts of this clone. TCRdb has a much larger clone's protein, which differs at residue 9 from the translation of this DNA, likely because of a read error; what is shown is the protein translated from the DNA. In DNA, the CDR3 is TGTGCCTTGTGGGAGCCACCTAAGAGACTCTTT. This sequence encodes CALWEPPKRLF. J gene calling gave no result, while the V gene is TRGV9. The CDR3 extends over 11 amino acids. Germline V gene data show CDR1 as GITISATS and CDR2 as ISYDGTV (reference sequence).

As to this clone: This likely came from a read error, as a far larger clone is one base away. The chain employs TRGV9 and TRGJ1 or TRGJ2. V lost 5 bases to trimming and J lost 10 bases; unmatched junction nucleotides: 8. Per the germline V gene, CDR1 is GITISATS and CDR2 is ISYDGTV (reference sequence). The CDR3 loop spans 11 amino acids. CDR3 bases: TGTGCCTTGTGGGGGCTAGGGAAGAAACTCTTT. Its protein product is CALWGLGKKLF.

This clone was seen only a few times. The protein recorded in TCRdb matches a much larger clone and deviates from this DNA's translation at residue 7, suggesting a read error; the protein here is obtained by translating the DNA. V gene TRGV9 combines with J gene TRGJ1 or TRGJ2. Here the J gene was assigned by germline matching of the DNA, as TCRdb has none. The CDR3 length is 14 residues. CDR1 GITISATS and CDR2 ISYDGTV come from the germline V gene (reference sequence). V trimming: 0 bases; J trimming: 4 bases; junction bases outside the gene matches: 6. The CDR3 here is CALWEVSVYYKKLF. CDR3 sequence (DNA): TGTGCCTTGTGGGAGGTGTCGGTATATTATAAGAAACTCTTT.